A single sample gave rise to the 5 T cell receptor beta chains below, sequenced in a study of T-cell memory formation after mild COVID-19. Using its own MiXCR run on the 5' RACE reads, TCRdb lists one record per CDR3 protein. In the table there are about 150,000 distinct CDR3 sequences, approximately 15% of which are singletons. The material sequenced was PBMCs or a T cell subset sorted from them (not recorded which). These receptors were obtained from an adult woman who had mild COVID-19 (a few samples of this study predate the infection). Cell type and time point are not known.

This clonotype has just a few counts. The chain joins TRBV4-1 to TRBJ2-3, with 13 bases aligning to TRBD2. V trimming: 4 bases; J trimming: 2 bases; junction bases outside the gene matches: 9. The CDR3 covers 18 residues. Germline CDR1 is MGHRA and CDR2 is YSYEKL. The CDR3 spells CASSRGRGLAGPTDTQYF. As DNA, the CDR3 is TGCGCCAGCAGCCGAGGGAGGGGACTAGCGGGACCCACAGATACGCAGTATTTT.

Ten or more counts support this clonotype. CDR3 bases: TGTGCCAGCAGGGGAAGCGGGGGGCCCTCCCGGGAGCTGTTTTTT. Its translation: CASRGSGGPSRELFF. This rearrangement joins TRBV2 to TRBJ2-2, with TRBD2 identical over 9 bases. This CDR3 contains 15 residues. The J segment lost 9 bases and the V segment lost 6 bases, leaving 11 bases of the junction unmatched. From germline, CDR1 is SNHLY and CDR2 FYNNEI.

In its sample, this clonotype was seen a few times. V is TRBV3-1 and J is TRBJ2-1; maybe TRBD2 (6 bases). Deletions cut 4 bases from V and 0 bases from J, with 10 bases between. Germline V gene sequence: CDR1 LGHDT, CDR2 YNNKEL (reference sequence). This CDR3 comprises 15 residues. This chain's CDR3 is CASSPTSSSYNEQFF. The CDR3 DNA follows: TGTGCCAGCAGCCCCACTAGCAGCTCCTACAATGAGCAGTTCTTC.

V and J are TRBV27 and TRBJ2-1, with D tentatively TRBD1 (6 bases). The ends were cut back, 10 bases at V and 1 base at J, with 11 bases in the middle. The germline gives CDR1 MNHEY, CDR2 SMNVEV (reference sequence). This CDR3 has 13 residues. In DNA form, the CDR3 reads TGTGCCACCCGAGGGGGATCCTACAATGAGCAGTTCTTC. It translates to CATRGGSYNEQFF.

The chain links TRBV24-1 to TRBJ2-3; D not resolved. Germline-derived CDR1 and CDR2 are KGHDR and SFDVKD. The V end was cut by 5 bases, the J end by 2 bases, with 7 bases between. The CDR3 contains 13 residues. The CDR3 spells CATSGDHTDTQYF. Here the CDR3 DNA reads TGTGCCACCAGTGGTGACCACACAGATACGCAGTATTTT.